The 15 T cell receptor beta chains presented below share a single source sample, sequenced in a study of T cell responses to AZD1222 COVID-19 vaccine. TCRdb's copy holds only in-frame clones and misses some; the assay was immunoSEQ multiplex PCR. The data contain around 190,000 clones, around 88% of them seen just once; the ten biggest clones take up 11%. This material consisted of peripheral blood, taken 28 days after the second AZD1222 dose. These receptors all come from an adult who received the AZD1222 COVID-19 vaccine.

The rearrangement links TRBV9 to TRBJ2-7; 7 nucleotides agree with TRBD1. Per the germline V gene, CDR1 is SGDLS and CDR2 is YYNGEE. V dropped 4 bases and J dropped 5; count of bases not matched to a gene: 9. The CDR3 totals 14 residues. CDR3 sequence: CASSSVDRDHEQYF. The CDR3 nucleotides read TGTGCCAGCAGCTCAGTTGACAGGGACCACGAGCAGTACTTC.

The chain combines TRBV5-1 with TRBJ2-5; D is perhaps TRBD1 or TRBD2 (5 bases each). Deletions cut 1 base from V and 2 bases from J, with 15 bases between. Germline V gives CDR1 SGHRS, CDR2 YFSETQ. The CDR3 is 16 amino acids. CDR3 DNA sequence: TGCGCCAGCAGCTTGTCCGGGACCATACCTCAAGAGACCCAGTACTTC. Amino acid sequence: CASSLSGTIPQETQYF.

The count of this clone is one. CDR3 bases: TGTGCCAGTAGCACAGGGGGCACCGGGGAGCTGTTTTTT. It specifies CASSTGGTGELFF. The J gene is TRBJ2-2, the V gene TRBV19; 8 bases line up with TRBD1. In germline, CDR1 is LNHDA, CDR2 SQIVND (reference sequence). V shed 6 bases and J 4 bases; nucleotides not matched to a gene: 1. This CDR3 has 13 residues.

The chain links TRBV9 to TRBJ2-2, with D perhaps given as TRBD1 or TRBD2 (5 bases each). V lost 0 bases and J lost 2, with 8 bases in between. CDR1 and CDR2 from the germline V gene are SGDLS and YYNGEE. The CDR3 is 15 residues long. In DNA form, the CDR3 reads TGTGCCAGCAGCGTAGACGGGACCAACACCGGGGAGCTGTTTTTT. Translating it yields CASSVDGTNTGELFF.

V and J are TRBV19 and TRBJ2-2; either TRBD1 or TRBD2 may supply D (6 bases each). V lost 11 bases to trimming and J lost 1 base, with 14 bases between them. The CDR3 spans 14 residues. The germline V gene has CDR1 LNHDA and CDR2 SQIVND (reference sequence). The CDR3, as DNA: TGTGCCTCCTCTAAGGGGGGGAACACCGGGGAGCTGTTTTTT. Translated, it gives CASSKGGNTGELFF.

The CDR3 reads CASSTGLAGFGELFF. CDR3 in DNA: TGTGCCAGCAGTACCGGACTAGCGGGGTTCGGGGAGCTGTTTTTT. The chain combines TRBV6-5 with TRBJ2-2; 12 bases are a match to TRBD2. The CDR3 has 15 residues. Germline CDR1 reads MNHEY; CDR2 reads SVGAGI. The V and J ends lost 5 bases and 7 bases, in that order; junction bases with no gene match: 5.

In this sample, this clone turned up a few times. The chain has TRBV11-2 and TRBJ2-1; D is perhaps TRBD1 or TRBD2 (6 bases each). With 5 bases removed from V and 0 bases from J, the gap between germline ends came to 17 bases. Per the germline V gene, CDR1 is SGHAT and CDR2 is FQNNGV. The CDR3 spans 17 residues. This CDR3 reads CASSPRGGQSSYNEQFF. The CDR3 DNA reads TGTGCCAGCAGCCCCAGAGGGGGGCAGAGCTCCTACAATGAGCAGTTCTTC. Variable domain in full (rest from reference TRBV11-2 and TRBJ2-1): EAGVAQSPRYKIIEKRQSVAFWCNPISGHATLYWYQQILGQGPKLLIQFQNNGVVDDSQLPKDRFSAERLKGVDSTLKIQPAKLEDSAVYLCASSPRGGQSSYNEQFFGPGTRLTVL.

The chain has TRBV4-3 and TRBJ2-1; D possibly corresponds to TRBD1 (6 bases). The V end lost 0 bases, the J end lost 0 bases, and 12 bases lay between the germline ends. This CDR3 spans 17 amino acids. The germline gives CDR1 LGHNA, CDR2 YSLEER. CDR3 in DNA: TGCGCCAGCAGCCAAGACTGGGGCAGGGGCTCCTACAATGAGCAGTTCTTC. As protein: CASSQDWGRGSYNEQFF.

V gene TRBV30 combines with J gene TRBJ1-1; 11 nucleotides line up with TRBD1. Germline trimming cut 5 bases from V and 5 bases from J; bases unmatched to any gene: 10. CDR3 length: 15 residues. Germline lookup yields CDR1 GTSNPN and CDR2 SVGIG (reference sequence). This chain's CDR3 is CAWGGQGAPKTEAFF. The CDR3, as DNA: TGTGCCTGGGGTGGACAGGGGGCGCCTAAAACTGAAGCTTTCTTT.

The genes are TRBV7-2 and TRBJ2-3; no reliable D call. V was pared by 1 base and J by 0 bases, with 8 bases between. Germline V lookup: CDR1 SGHTA, CDR2 FQGNSA. The length of the CDR3 is 15 residues. The CDR3 reads CASSLGPSSTDTQYF. The DNA of the CDR3 is TGTGCCAGCAGCTTAGGGCCGTCTAGCACAGATACGCAGTATTTT.

This rearrangement joins TRBV7-2 to TRBJ2-3; D may match TRBD1 or TRBD2 (5 bases each). Germline CDR1 SGHTA, CDR2 FQGNSA. The CDR3 spans 14 residues. Trimming shortened V by 0 bases and J by 2 bases, and 6 bases separated the two germline ends. Written as DNA, the CDR3 is TGTGCCAGCAGCTTAGCGGGGGACACAGATACGCAGTATTTT. Translated: CASSLAGDTDTQYF.

The chain joins TRBV5-5 to TRBJ2-5; 8 bases agree with TRBD1. CDR3 length equals 14 residues. Trimming took 6 bases from V and 1 from J; bases not matched to a gene: 5. CDR1 and CDR2 (germline): SGHKS, YYEKEE (reference sequence). In DNA, the CDR3 is TGTGCCAGCAAGCAGGGGGCCCTCCAAGAGACCCAGTACTTC. Amino acids: CASKQGALQETQYF.

The gene calls are TRBV9 and TRBJ2-5, with TRBD1 identical over 7 bases. This CDR3 region has 13 residues. With V trimmed by 3 bases and J by 4 bases, 3 bases remained unmatched. Germline V CDR1 and CDR2: SGDLS, YYNGEE. This CDR3 reads CASSGGDRETQYF. The CDR3 DNA is TGTGCCAGCAGCGGTGGGGACAGAGAGACCCAGTACTTC. The complete variable domain, with remaining parts taken from reference TRBV9 and TRBJ2-5, reads DSGVTQTPKHLITATGQRVTLRCSPRSGDLSVYWYQQSLDQGLQFLIQYYNGEERAKGNILERFSAQQFPDLHSELNLSSLELGDSALYFCASSGGDRETQYFGPGTRLLVL.

V is TRBV5-1 and J is TRBJ1-1; TRBD1 matches 7 bases. The V segment lost 0 bases and the J segment 7 bases; nucleotides outside the gene matches: 3. The CDR3 consists of 13 residues. The germline gives CDR1 SGHRS, CDR2 YFSETQ. CDR3 region: CASSLDRGGEAFF. CDR3 nucleotide sequence: TGCGCCAGCAGCTTGGACAGGGGAGGTGAAGCTTTCTTT.

The rearrangement links TRBV6-1 to TRBJ1-3; D call uncertain. Trimming shortened V by 0 bases and J by 0 bases, and 9 bases separated the two germline ends. CDR1 and CDR2 from the germline V gene are MNHNS and SASEGT. The CDR3 is 16 amino acids. DNA of the CDR3: TGTGCCAGCAGTGAAGCGGTGGGGTACTCTGGAAACACCATATATTTT. Translation: CASSEAVGYSGNTIYF.